Sequencing of this TCR beta chain was carried out in a study of cytomegalovirus exposure and HLA in healthy donors. Study-level findings and limits: When presence/absence was analysed, sequencing depth was taken to be roughly uniform across donors. When analyzed later, the rates of TCR association showed variation by HLA locus, with DRB1 the most and HLA-C the fewest.

Of note for this clone: Its antigen is unidentified.

PCR employed 60 Vbeta and 13 Jbeta primers. Some clones are missing from TCRdb's copy, which holds only in-frame ones; the method was immunoSEQ multiplex PCR. The table shows 90,000 to 140,000 clones, with just under 80% occurring only once. CDR1 is SGHNT, CDR2 YYREEE, per germline (reference sequence). The CDR3 loop spans 15 amino acids. V lost 3 bases to trimming and J lost 6 bases, with 15 bases between them. The TCR sequence derives from a male donor in good health and CMV-seronegative. V gene TRBV5-4 combines with J gene TRBJ2-2; D may be TRBD1 (6 bases). Specimen: PBMCs. CDR3 in DNA: TGTGCCAGCAGCTCGGGGACATCGGCAGCCGGGGAGCTGTTTTTT. It yields the protein CASSSGTSAAGELFF.